A single sample gave rise to the 32 T cell receptor beta chains below, sequenced in a study of T cell repertoires in cytomegalovirus infection. TCRdb reprocessed the reads via MiXCR and lists one record per CDR3 protein. Here the sample spans about 310,000 distinct CDR3 sequences, roughly 25% being singletons. The antigens of these receptors remain unknown. This specimen was cultured PBMCs, taken from culture after CMV antigen stimulation. The receptors were gathered from a human donor in good health (CMV status not recorded). Some clones in this sample may be carry-over from other donors' samples.

The chain joins TRBV28 to TRBJ2-1; weak D call: TRBD2 (5 bases). Deletions cut 6 bases from V and 10 bases from J, with 16 bases between. The CDR3 runs to 13 residues. Germline V gene sequence: CDR1 MDHEN, CDR2 SYDVKM. Here the CDR3 reads CASSIQRSVEQFF. Here the CDR3 DNA reads TGTGCCAGCAGCATCCAGCGGTCGGTCGAGCAGTTCTTC.

This clonotype appeared a few times. The chain employs TRBV7-9 and TRBJ2-1, with 10 bases matching TRBD2. Germline trimming cut 1 base from V and 4 bases from J; bases unmatched to any gene: 4. This CDR3 spans 16 amino acids. Germline V CDR1 and CDR2: SEHNR, FQNEAQ (reference sequence). The CDR3 loop reads CASSLGASGGYNEQFF. CDR3 bases: TGTGCCAGCAGCTTAGGGGCTAGCGGGGGTTACAATGAGCAGTTCTTC.

The chain employs TRBV29-1 and TRBJ2-2; D may be TRBD2 (6 bases). This CDR3 region has 13 residues. V shed 4 bases and J shed 4 bases, with 10 bases lying between them. CDR1 is SQVTM and CDR2 is ANQGSEA in the germline V gene. CDR3 nucleotide sequence: TGCAGCGTTGTTGGACTATCCACCGGGGAGCTGTTTTTT. Encoded protein: CSVVGLSTGELFF.

The rearrangement joins TRBV4-1 to TRBJ1-2; possible D gene TRBD1, 6 bases. With 0 bases removed from V and 7 bases from J, the gap between germline ends came to 21 bases. CDR1 and CDR2 from the germline V gene are MGHRA and YSYEKL. This CDR3 has 17 residues. The CDR3 nucleotides read TGCGCCAGCAGCCAAGATCCTGGGGGCGCGAACGTAGGTGGCTACACCTTC. Its protein product is CASSQDPGGANVGGYTF.

The table lists this clonotype with many counts. The V and J genes are TRBV20-1 and TRBJ1-2; D not certain. Germline V gene sequence: CDR1 DFQATT, CDR2 SNEGSKA (reference sequence). The germline V and J ends were trimmed by 0 bases and 8 bases, with 16 bases remaining between them. The CDR3 covers 14 residues. CDR3 nucleotides: TGCAGTGCTAGAGATCCCCGGTCTCCCGGAGGCTACACCTTC. Its translation: CSARDPRSPGGYTF.

This chain joins TRBV5-8 and TRBJ2-7; possible D gene TRBD1, 6 bases. The V gene lost 4 bases and the J gene lost 6 bases, with 20 bases spanning the gap. CDR3 size: 15 residues. Per the germline V gene, CDR1 is SGHTS and CDR2 is YDEGEE. In DNA form, the CDR3 reads TGTGCCAGCAGCCCGGGACAATACGGGCGTGGCGAGCAGTACTTC. Its protein product is CASSPGQYGRGEQYF.

The chain uses TRBV6-5 and TRBJ2-1; a possible D gene is TRBD2 (5 bases). V was shortened by 0 bases and J by 15 bases, with 18 bases between the two germline ends. The CDR3 has 14 residues. Germline loops: CDR1 MNHEY, CDR2 SVGAGI. In DNA, the CDR3 is TGTGCCAGCAGTTACTCGTTTCGGGCTAGCCTTCGGTTCTTC. Protein sequence: CASSYSFRASLRFF.

The table lists this clonotype with a few counts. This chain links TRBV6-6 with TRBJ2-2; D is tentatively TRBD1 or TRBD2 (5 bases each). Per the germline V gene, CDR1 is MNHNY and CDR2 is SVGAGI (reference sequence). V shed 0 bases and J shed 2 bases, with 7 bases lying between them. The CDR3 covers 15 residues. The CDR3 bases are TGTGCCAGCAGTTACTCGGGACCCAACACCGGGGAGCTGTTTTTT. This sequence encodes CASSYSGPNTGELFF.

This clonotype was seen only a few times. V is TRBV4-1 and J is TRBJ2-3; 10 positions agree with TRBD2. Germline V CDR1 and CDR2: MGHRA, YSYEKL. This CDR3 is built from 19 residues. Trimming at V came to 1 base and at J to 4 bases, leaving 14 bases not matched to a gene. In DNA form, the CDR3 reads TGCGCCAGCAGCCAAGGGCTAGCGGGAGTATTCGTGTTATCAGATACGCAGTATTTT. Amino acid sequence: CASSQGLAGVFVLSDTQYF.

This clonotype was found many times. The CDR3 is CASSLWQGTDTQYF. The CDR3 DNA reads as TGTGCCAGCAGCTTATGGCAGGGGACAGATACGCAGTATTTT. The chain carries TRBV7-2 and TRBJ2-3; D might be TRBD1 (6 bases). The CDR3 length is 14 residues. The germline gives CDR1 SGHTA, CDR2 FQGNSA. Trimming took off 2 bases at V and 3 bases at J, with 9 bases between the two ends.

This clonotype was counted a few times. V gene TRBV7-2 combines with J gene TRBJ1-5; TRBD1 might be the D (5 bases). Germline assignment: CDR1 SGHTA and CDR2 FQGNSA. The V end lost 8 bases, the J end lost 3 bases, and 11 bases lay between the germline ends. This CDR3 spans 13 amino acids. The CDR3 DNA follows: TGTGCCAGCGTTCGGGGGGTCAATCAGCCCCAGCATTTT. Protein: CASVRGVNQPQHF.

The chain employs TRBV20-1 and TRBJ2-3, with 10 bases identical to TRBD2. Trimming took 5 bases from V and 2 from J; bases not matched to a gene: 7. Germline-derived CDR1 and CDR2 are DFQATT and SNEGSKA (reference sequence). There are 15 residues in the CDR3. CDR3 residues: CSASPLAGVTDTQYF. Here the CDR3 DNA reads TGCAGTGCTTCACCCCTAGCGGGAGTCACAGATACGCAGTATTTT.

This chain joins TRBV6-1 and TRBJ2-7; D may be TRBD1 (5 bases). The germline V and J ends were trimmed by 6 bases and 3 bases, with 9 bases remaining between them. Per germline, CDR1 MNHNS and CDR2 SASEGT. The CDR3 extends over 12 amino acids. The CDR3 spells CASSDQGYEQYV. The DNA for the CDR3 is TGTGCCAGCAGCGATCAGGGCTACGAGCAGTACGTC.

This clonotype appeared a few times. The chain carries TRBV6-2 or TRBV6-3 and TRBJ1-5; the D is unclear. The CDR3 is made up of 16 amino acids. V lost 0 bases, J lost 1 base, and 10 bases lay in between. The V gene's germline CDR1 is MNHEY and CDR2 SVGEGT. The CDR3 region is CASSYSRGISNQPQHF. The CDR3, as DNA: TGTGCCAGCAGTTACTCCAGAGGGATAAGCAATCAGCCCCAGCATTTT.

This clonotype showed up many times. The chain couples TRBV7-8 to TRBJ1-5; TRBD1 aligns across 7 bases. Looked up from germline, CDR1 is SGHVS and CDR2 is FQNEAQ. V was pared by 3 bases and J by 3 bases, with 2 bases of the junction left unmatched. This CDR3 comprises 14 residues. The CDR3 is CASSFRGHNQPQHF. The CDR3 nucleotides are TGTGCCAGCAGCTTTAGGGGGCACAATCAGCCCCAGCATTTT.

This clonotype showed up just a few times. The chain links TRBV28 to TRBJ1-5; D uncertain. Germline lookup yields CDR1 MDHEN and CDR2 SYDVKM. V dropped 5 bases and J dropped 2 bases, with 16 bases sitting between them. The CDR3 runs to 16 residues. CDR3 sequence: CASSLTPLDGNQPQHF. The CDR3, as DNA: TGTGCCAGCAGTCTCACCCCCCTAGATGGCAATCAGCCCCAGCATTTT.

The chain joins TRBV2 to TRBJ2-7; 14 positions match TRBD2. V lost 6 bases to trimming and J lost 3 bases; unmatched junction nucleotides: 13. Germline V gene sequence: CDR1 SNHLY, CDR2 FYNNEI. There are 18 residues in the CDR3. This chain's CDR3 is CASRPGLAGEPLSYEQYV. CDR3 sequence (DNA): TGTGCCAGCAGGCCGGGACTAGCGGGAGAGCCACTTAGCTACGAGCAGTACGTC.

CDR3 protein: CASSAGEDGYTF. Written as DNA, the CDR3 is TGTGCCAGCAGTGCGGGGGAGGATGGCTACACCTTC. This rearrangement joins TRBV27 to TRBJ1-2, with D possibly TRBD1 on 5 matching bases. The CDR3 consists of 12 residues. Germline loops: CDR1 MNHEY, CDR2 SMNVEV (reference sequence). V was cut by 5 bases and J by 6 bases, with 10 bases left in between.

About this clonotype itself: The junction departs from germline at one end; a sequencing error may be responsible. The rearrangement joins TRBV25-1 to TRBJ2-2; unclear D gene. The CDR3 extends over 15 amino acids. Germline V gene data show CDR1 as MGHDK and CDR2 as SYGVNS. The CDR3 DNA reads as TGTGCCCGCAGTGAATTGAACAAGGCTTCCGGGGAGCTGTTTTTT. As protein: CARSELNKASGELFF.

Ten or more counts support this clonotype. The chain couples TRBV7-2 to TRBJ1-2; possibly TRBD1 for D (5 bases). Germline CDR1 is SGHTA and CDR2 is FQGNSA. CDR3 length: 15 residues. V lost 2 bases to trimming and J lost 0 bases, with 10 bases between them. This CDR3 reads CASSLRTPANYGYTF. The CDR3 DNA sequence: TGTGCCAGCAGCTTAAGGACACCTGCTAACTATGGCTACACCTTC.

This clonotype was recorded many times. V gene TRBV7-9 combines with J gene TRBJ2-3; 7 nucleotides align to TRBD2. Germline lookup yields CDR1 SEHNR and CDR2 FQNEAQ (reference sequence). CDR3 length: 17 residues. V was pared by 5 bases and J by 0 bases, with 11 bases of the junction left unmatched. The chain's CDR3 is CASSPTLTSPSTDTQYF. In DNA, the CDR3 is TGTGCCAGCAGCCCGACCCTGACTAGCCCTAGCACAGATACGCAGTATTTT.

The chain carries TRBV28 and TRBJ2-5; 7 bases are shared with TRBD2. V dropped 5 bases and J dropped 5; count of bases not matched to a gene: 11. This CDR3 has 15 residues. Germline assignment: CDR1 MDHEN and CDR2 SYDVKM. In nucleotides, the CDR3 is TGTGCCAGCAGTCTCGGACTAGAAGGTTACGAGACCCAGTACTTC. Its protein is CASSLGLEGYETQYF.

This clonotype was counted a few times. The chain is built from TRBV19 and TRBJ1-2; 7 bases are shared with TRBD1. Germline lookup yields CDR1 LNHDA and CDR2 SQIVND (reference sequence). The CDR3 covers 13 residues. Germline trimming cut 6 bases from V and 8 bases from J; bases unmatched to any gene: 9. CDR3 DNA sequence: TGTGCCAGTAGCCCTACAGGGGTCTGGGGCTACACCTTC. Amino acids: CASSPTGVWGYTF. Variable domain in full (rest from reference TRBV19 and TRBJ1-2): DGGITQSPKYLFRKEGQNVTLSCEQNLNHDAMYWYRQDPGQGLRLIYYSQIVNDFQKGDIAEGYSVSREKKESFPLTVTSAQKNPTAFYLCASSPTGVWGYTFGSGTRLTVV.

This clonotype has just one count. The V and J genes are TRBV29-1 and TRBJ2-6; TRBD2 is a possible D gene (6 bases). This CDR3 has 14 amino acids. V was cut by 7 bases and J by 2 bases, with 12 bases left in between. From germline, CDR1 is SQVTM and CDR2 ANQGSEA. The CDR3 region has the DNA TGCAGCGCTTTCGGGGGAGCTGGGGCCAACGTCCTGACTTTC. It is translated as CSAFGGAGANVLTF.

This clonotype was seen once. In DNA, the CDR3 is TGTGCCAGCAGCTTAGTTGCGGGAGTCCGGACCGGGGAGCTGTTTTTT. Encoded protein: CASSLVAGVRTGELFF. The chain links TRBV7-9 to TRBJ2-2; 7 bases match TRBD2. The CDR3 loop spans 16 amino acids. V shed 1 base, J shed 5 bases, and the junction held 7 bases outside the gene matches. Germline CDR1 is SEHNR and CDR2 is FQNEAQ (reference sequence).

DNA for the CDR3: TGTGCCAGCACCTCAATGGGGGGGGCGGTTGAAGCTTTCTTT. This gives the protein CASTSMGGAVEAFF. This chain uses TRBV7-9 with TRBJ1-1; D possibly corresponds to TRBD1 (6 bases). The CDR3 totals 14 residues. V dropped 7 bases and J dropped 7 bases, with 19 bases sitting between them. CDR1 SEHNR and CDR2 FQNEAQ come from the germline V gene (reference sequence).

The sample holds a few counts of this clonotype. The chain uses TRBV12-3 or TRBV12-4 and TRBJ1-2; 9 bases match TRBD1. The CDR3 covers 14 residues. With V trimmed by 5 bases and J by 6 bases, 7 bases remained unmatched. The CDR3 protein is CASSQNRQGDGYTF. In nucleotides, the CDR3 is TGTGCCAGCAGTCAGAATCGACAGGGGGATGGCTACACCTTC.

J is TRBJ2-2 and V is TRBV28, with 7 bases lining up with TRBD1. The ends lost 7 bases at V and 5 bases at J; junction bases unmatched: 7. Germline loops: CDR1 MDHEN, CDR2 SYDVKM. There are 14 residues in the CDR3. CDR3: CASTSVTGTGELFF. The CDR3 DNA reads as TGTGCCAGCACCTCGGTGACAGGGACCGGGGAGCTGTTTTTT.

The CDR3 sequence is CASSIGTGPKSNWEETQYF. The CDR3 DNA sequence: TGTGCCAGCAGTATCGGGACAGGTCCTAAGTCAAATTGGGAAGAGACCCAGTACTTC. V is TRBV6-1 and J is TRBJ2-5; 8 nucleotides match TRBD1. Germline lookup yields CDR1 MNHNS and CDR2 SASEGT. V shed 5 bases, J shed 3 bases, and the junction held 20 bases outside the gene matches. The CDR3 has 19 amino acids.

There are a few counts of this clonotype. The chain carries TRBV6-2 or TRBV6-3 and TRBJ2-1; 9 bases are shared with TRBD2. Germline-derived CDR1 and CDR2 are MNHEY and SVGEGT. The junction had 10 bases not matched to a gene; V was cut back by 6 bases and J by 4 bases. The CDR3 is 16 residues long. Here the CDR3 DNA reads TGTGCCAGCAGCTACCTTCGGACTAGCGAATACAATGAGCAGTTCTTC. It yields the protein CASSYLRTSEYNEQFF.

This clonotype showed up just a few times. This chain uses TRBV20-1 with TRBJ2-2; 15 bases map to TRBD2. This CDR3 is 16 amino acids long. Germline V gene lookup returns CDR1 DFQATT and CDR2 SNEGSKA (reference sequence). The CDR3 protein is CSLGTSGRRNTGELFF. Written as DNA, the CDR3 is TGCAGCCTAGGGACTAGCGGGAGGCGGAACACCGGGGAGCTGTTTTTT.

This clonotype was seen only a few times. The chain recombines TRBV7-9 with TRBJ1-5; weak D call: TRBD1 (5 bases). CDR1 SEHNR and CDR2 FQNEAQ come from the germline V gene (reference sequence). This CDR3 region has 14 residues. V lost 6 bases to trimming and J lost 12 bases, with 21 bases between them. The CDR3 loop reads CASSYPGTSPGQHF. CDR3 in DNA: TGTGCCAGCAGTTACCCCGGGACCTCCCCCGGCCAGCATTTT.